A single sample gave rise to the 30 T cell receptor beta chains below, sequenced in a study of cytomegalovirus exposure and HLA in healthy donors. The PCR was carried out with 60 Vbeta primers and 13 Jbeta primers. Sequencing used immunoSEQ multiplex PCR; TCRdb keeps in-frame clones, though not all of them. The profile shows under 95,000 clones, around 81% of them singletons. Sequences were obtained from PBMCs. These receptor sequences come from a male donor in good health and CMV-seronegative.

To note about this clone: Its ends do not fully match the called genes, so a read error is possible. The V call is TRBV29-1, the J call TRBJ1-2, with a weak D call TRBD1 (6 bases). The germline gives CDR1 SQVTM, CDR2 ANQGSEA. CDR3 size: 13 residues. The CDR3 spells CSVDEQGSHGYPF. The CDR3 DNA follows: TGCAGCGTTGACGAACAGGGCAGTCATGGCTACCCCTTC.

CDR3 region: CASSQVTAGGAFF. In DNA, the CDR3 is TGCGCCAGCAGCCAAGTTACAGCGGGCGGAGCTTTCTTT. The rearrangement uses TRBV4-3 and TRBJ1-1, with no clear D. Germline CDR1 reads LGHNA; CDR2 reads YSLEER. The CDR3 extends over 13 amino acids. V was pared by 1 base and J by 10 bases, with 13 bases between.

This clone has only a few counts. The chain couples TRBV29-1 to TRBJ2-2; D ambiguous. This CDR3 region has 14 residues. V shed 2 bases and J shed 4 bases, with 11 bases lying between them. CDR1 is SQVTM and CDR2 is ANQGSEA in the germline V gene. Here the CDR3 DNA reads TGCAGCGTTGAACACGGAGATGGCACCGGGGAGCTGTTTTTT. This codes for CSVEHGDGTGELFF.

J is TRBJ1-2 and V is TRBV19; TRBD1 is a possible D gene (5 bases). CDR1 LNHDA and CDR2 SQIVND come from the germline V gene (reference sequence). The CDR3 sequence is 17 residues long. Trimming took off 4 bases at V and 0 bases at J, with 18 bases between the two ends. DNA for the CDR3: TGTGCCAGTAGTAAAGTACTTTGGGGCCGGACTAACTATGGCTACACCTTC. It is translated as CASSKVLWGRTNYGYTF.

This chain connects TRBV2 to TRBJ2-5; 8 bases line up with TRBD1. The end of the DNA fits TRBJ2-7 better, so the J call may be wrong. CDR3 length: 17 residues. Germline V gene lookup returns CDR1 SNHLY and CDR2 FYNNEI. The CDR3 is CASTTDRVYGFLYEQYF. The CDR3 DNA follows: TGTGCCAGCACTACGGACAGGGTTTACGGCTTTCTCTACGAGCAGTACTTC.

This rearrangement joins TRBV28 to TRBJ2-6; D is perhaps TRBD2 (5 bases). Per the germline V gene, CDR1 is MDHEN and CDR2 is SYDVKM. V shed 6 bases and J shed 15 bases, with 15 bases lying between them. The CDR3 is made up of 12 amino acids. In DNA, the CDR3 is TGTGCCAGCAGACCCCCGGGGATCCCCCTGACTTTC. Amino acids: CASRPPGIPLTF.

The V and J genes are TRBV30 and TRBJ1-1; D gene unclear. The CDR3 extends over 13 amino acids. The ends were cut back, 0 bases at V and 0 bases at J, with 5 bases in the middle. Germline V gives CDR1 GTSNPN, CDR2 SVGIG (reference sequence). CDR3 in amino acids: CAWSVRVNTEAFF. The CDR3 nucleotides are TGTGCCTGGAGTGTCCGTGTGAACACTGAAGCTTTCTTT.

This chain joins TRBV27 and TRBJ1-5, with TRBD1 matching 8 bases. After removal of 3 bases from V and 6 bases from J, the junction contained 4 bases not matched to a gene. Looked up from germline, CDR1 is MNHEY and CDR2 is SMNVEV (reference sequence). The CDR3 loop spans 14 amino acids. This CDR3 reads CASSFDRGRQPQHF. The CDR3 nucleotides are TGTGCCAGCAGTTTTGACAGGGGTCGTCAGCCCCAGCATTTT.

The V gene is TRBV4-2, the J gene TRBJ2-3; TRBD1 is a possible D gene (5 bases). The CDR3 loop spans 16 amino acids. CDR1 LGHNA and CDR2 YNFKEQ come from the germline V gene. V was cut by 1 base and J by 1 base, with 12 bases left in between. The CDR3: CASSQGARAGTDTQYF. The CDR3, as DNA: TGTGCCAGCAGCCAAGGGGCCAGGGCGGGCACAGATACGCAGTATTTT.

The V gene is TRBV7-9, the J gene TRBJ2-3, with 7 bases identical to TRBD1. The germline gives CDR1 SEHNR, CDR2 FQNEAQ (reference sequence). The CDR3 is 15 residues long. Unmatched junction bases numbered 11, after V lost 5 bases and J lost 6 bases. DNA for the CDR3: TGTGCCAGCAGCACGGGACAGCCGCTAGTGGATACGCAGTATTTT. Translated: CASSTGQPLVDTQYF.

CDR3 protein: CAWSPAGGPPQYF. The CDR3 region has the DNA TGTGCCTGGAGCCCAGCGGGGGGGCCACCACAGTATTTT. The chain links TRBV30 to TRBJ2-3; TRBD2 matches 10 bases. The CDR3 is 13 amino acids. V was pared by 3 bases and J by 12 bases, with 9 bases of the junction left unmatched. Germline lookup yields CDR1 GTSNPN and CDR2 SVGIG (reference sequence).

This chain links TRBV6-1 with TRBJ1-2; unclear D gene. The CDR3 contains 15 residues. The germline V gene has CDR1 MNHNS and CDR2 SASEGT. V lost 3 bases to trimming and J lost 3 bases, with 14 bases between them. In DNA form, the CDR3 reads TGTGCCAGCAGTGAGCCGGCAGCGATTTACTATGGCTACACCTTC. It is translated as CASSEPAAIYYGYTF.

The chain has TRBV19 and TRBJ1-3; the D is unclear. CDR1 is LNHDA, CDR2 SQIVND, per germline (reference sequence). The CDR3 runs 15 residues. Trimming shortened V by 7 bases and J by 0 bases, and 13 bases separated the two germline ends. The CDR3 loop is CASTERGDSGNTIYF. CDR3 nucleotide sequence: TGTGCCAGTACCGAACGGGGAGACTCTGGAAACACCATATATTTT.

This clone has more than one count but fewer than ten. The rearrangement uses TRBV7-8 and TRBJ1-1, with no clear D. Per germline, CDR1 SGHVS and CDR2 FQNEAQ. This CDR3 region has 15 residues. V shed 3 bases and J shed 3 bases, with 14 bases lying between them. The chain's CDR3 is CASSFQVFFDTEAFF. The CDR3 DNA reads TGTGCCAGCAGCTTCCAGGTGTTCTTCGACACTGAAGCTTTCTTT.

This sequence joins TRBV7-2 and TRBJ2-7; TRBD1 matches at 9 bases. CDR3 length equals 16 residues. The V segment lost 3 bases and the J segment 5 bases; nucleotides outside the gene matches: 11. CDR1 SGHTA and CDR2 FQGNSA come from the germline V gene. The CDR3, as DNA: TGTGCCAGCAGCTTCAATGAGGACAGGGGCTTCAACGAGCAGTACTTC. Translated, it gives CASSFNEDRGFNEQYF.

The genes are TRBV6-6 and TRBJ1-2, with no clear D. The length of the CDR3 is 15 residues. The germline V gene encodes CDR1 MNHNY and CDR2 SVGAGI (reference sequence). The V and J ends lost 4 bases and 3 bases respectively, with 15 bases between them. The CDR3 coding sequence is TGTGCCAGCAGTTGGGAGTCTGGGTCCTACTATGGCTACACCTTC. Protein sequence: CASSWESGSYYGYTF.

The V and J genes are TRBV20-1 and TRBJ1-1; tentative D call: TRBD1 (5 bases). Germline V gene sequence: CDR1 DFQATT, CDR2 SNEGSKA (reference sequence). This CDR3 comprises 11 residues. The V end was cut by 5 bases, the J end by 4 bases, with 8 bases between. CDR3 residues: CSARGFTEAFF. CDR3 DNA sequence: TGCAGTGCTCGGGGGTTCACTGAAGCTTTCTTT.

The rearrangement joins TRBV4-2 to TRBJ2-1, with D possibly matching TRBD1 (6 bases). Trimming shortened V by 0 bases and J by 7 bases, and 10 bases separated the two germline ends. The CDR3 is made up of 14 amino acids. Germline V gene sequence: CDR1 LGHNA, CDR2 YNFKEQ. The CDR3 loop is CASSQDQGSNEQFF. DNA of the CDR3: TGTGCCAGCAGCCAAGATCAGGGGAGTAATGAGCAGTTCTTC.

The gene calls are TRBV18 and TRBJ1-1, with unresolved D. The V end was cut by 2 bases, the J end by 6 bases, with 13 bases between. The CDR3 is made up of 14 amino acids. CDR1 KGHSH and CDR2 LQKENI come from the germline V gene. The CDR3 DNA reads as TGTGCCAGCTCACCATCGTCGACTCAGTCTGAAGCTTTCTTT. Translating gives CASSPSSTQSEAFF.

The chain couples TRBV5-1 to TRBJ1-6, with D possibly matching TRBD1 (5 bases). The CDR3 consists of 14 residues. V gave up 4 bases and J gave up 8 bases, with 13 bases separating them. CDR1 SGHRS and CDR2 YFSETQ come from the germline V gene. The CDR3 region has the DNA TGCGCCAGCAGCGAACCTGGGGCGTATTCACCCCTCCACTTT. Its protein is CASSEPGAYSPLHF.

The chain recombines TRBV28 with TRBJ2-7; D uncertain. Trimming took 1 base from V and 2 from J, leaving 3 bases between them. Germline V gene data show CDR1 as MDHEN and CDR2 as SYDVKM. This CDR3 comprises 12 residues. This chain's CDR3 is CASSLFTYEQYF. CDR3 in DNA: TGTGCCAGCAGTTTATTCACCTACGAGCAGTACTTC.

V and J are TRBV4-3 and TRBJ2-7, with D possibly TRBD1 on 6 matching bases. V dropped 1 base and J dropped 0 bases, with 10 bases sitting between them. The CDR3 sequence is 15 residues long. CDR1 and CDR2 from the germline V gene are LGHNA and YSLEER. The CDR3 here is CASSQGQVGSYEQYF. In nucleotides, the CDR3 is TGCGCCAGCAGCCAAGGACAGGTGGGCTCCTACGAGCAGTACTTC.

V usage is TRBV6-1 and J usage is TRBJ2-2; 9 bases are shared with TRBD1. CDR3 length: 15 residues. J lost 0 bases, V lost 6 bases, and 2 bases had no gene match. The germline V gene encodes CDR1 MNHNS and CDR2 SASEGT. This CDR3 reads CASSRTGANTGELFF. The CDR3 DNA follows: TGTGCCAGCAGCCGGACAGGGGCGAACACCGGGGAGCTGTTTTTT.

This clone was picked up one time. The chain joins TRBV30 to TRBJ2-1, with 8 bases lining up with TRBD1. The germline CDR1 and CDR2 sequences are GTSNPN and SVGIG (reference sequence). J lost 2 bases, V lost 7 bases, and 7 bases had no gene match. This CDR3 is 14 amino acids long. This chain's CDR3 is CAFQQGVAYNEQFF. The CDR3 nucleotides are TGTGCCTTTCAACAGGGGGTCGCCTACAATGAGCAGTTCTTC.

This clone was recorded a few times. V usage is TRBV5-1 and J usage is TRBJ2-5; 8 nucleotides agree with TRBD2. This CDR3 has 13 residues. Per germline, CDR1 SGHRS and CDR2 YFSETQ. J lost 4 bases, V lost 4 bases, and 3 bases had no gene match. The DNA of the CDR3 is TGCGCCAGCAGCGGGGGACTAGGAGAGACCCAGTACTTC. Protein sequence: CASSGGLGETQYF.

In DNA form, the CDR3 reads TGCACCAGCAGCCAAGATGGCCAACACCCTGGTGCTAGCAGCTACGAGCAGTACTTC. Translating it yields CTSSQDGQHPGASSYEQYF. The chain joins TRBV1 to TRBJ2-7; the table's D gene call, TRBD2, was not cross checked with the DNA. TRBV1 is described as a pseudogene. CDR3 length: 19 amino acids.

The chain recombines TRBV7-2 with TRBJ1-2; no clear D gene. The CDR3 length is 13 residues. Looked up from germline, CDR1 is SGHTA and CDR2 is FQGNSA. Trimming took off 5 bases at V and 6 bases at J, with 13 bases between the two ends. The CDR3: CASSPSGSNGYTF. The CDR3 DNA follows: TGTGCCAGCAGCCCCTCCGGGAGTAATGGCTACACCTTC.

The chain joins TRBV9 to TRBJ1-1, with 8 bases identical to TRBD1. The CDR3 sequence is 16 residues long. Germline CDR1 SGDLS, CDR2 YYNGEE. Germline trimming cut 0 bases from V and 1 base from J; bases unmatched to any gene: 5. CDR3 DNA sequence: TGTGCCAGCAGCGTAGGTCTAGGGACAGGGAACACTGAAGCTTTCTTT. This gives the protein CASSVGLGTGNTEAFF.

As DNA, the CDR3 is TGCGCCAGCAGCCAAGTCTTCGCGGGGGGGGAGCAGTACTTC. Protein product: CASSQVFAGGEQYF. The chain is built from TRBV4-1 and TRBJ2-7, with TRBD2 identical over 9 bases. Germline lookup yields CDR1 MGHRA and CDR2 YSYEKL. This CDR3 has 14 amino acids. The J segment lost 7 bases and the V segment lost 1 base, leaving 5 bases of the junction unmatched.

The chain employs TRBV9 and TRBJ2-7; 15 bases line up with TRBD2. The germline gives CDR1 SGDLS, CDR2 YYNGEE. Trimming cost V 0 bases and J 6 bases; bases outside gene matches: 1. The CDR3 loop spans 15 amino acids. CDR3 sequence (DNA): TGTGCCAGCAGCGTAGAGGGACTAGCGGGGGGCGAGCAGTACTTC. The encoded protein is CASSVEGLAGGEQYF.